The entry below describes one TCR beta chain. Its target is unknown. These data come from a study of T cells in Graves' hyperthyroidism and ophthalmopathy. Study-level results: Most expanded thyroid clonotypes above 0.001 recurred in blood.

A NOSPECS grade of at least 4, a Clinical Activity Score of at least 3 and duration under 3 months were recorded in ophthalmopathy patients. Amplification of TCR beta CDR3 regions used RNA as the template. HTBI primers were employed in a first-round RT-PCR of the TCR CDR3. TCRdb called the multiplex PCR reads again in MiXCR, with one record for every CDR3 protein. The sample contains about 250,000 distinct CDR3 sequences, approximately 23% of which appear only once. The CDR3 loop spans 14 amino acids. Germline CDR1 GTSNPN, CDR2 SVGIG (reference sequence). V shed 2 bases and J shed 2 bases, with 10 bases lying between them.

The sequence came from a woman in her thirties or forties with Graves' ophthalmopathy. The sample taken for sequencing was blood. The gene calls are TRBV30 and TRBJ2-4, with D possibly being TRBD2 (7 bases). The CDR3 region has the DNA TGTGCCTGGAGTAGCGGGACACCCAAAAACATTCAGTACTTC. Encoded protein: CAWSSGTPKNIQYF.